The entry that follows covers one T cell receptor (beta chain) sequence. The antigen is not known. Terminally differentiated effector memory CD45RA+ cells were excluded by CCR7 positive selection of CD45RO-negative cells. Sequencing was performed with immunoSEQ multiplex PCR; in TCRdb, only in-frame clones are kept and a portion is missing. The sample lists fewer than 850,000 clones; just over 95% were seen once. This record comes from a study of shared clonotypes between healthy human individuals. Notes on the study in general: As a rule, naive subsets had a larger estimated richness than memory subsets. Genetic and exposure-history diversity was limited by the small donor number.

The V gene's germline CDR1 is GTSNPN and CDR2 SVGIG (reference sequence). This CDR3 comprises 11 residues. J gave up 12 bases and V 1 base, and 2 bases lay outside the gene matches. The sequenced sample was naive CD8+ T cells sorted from blood. The rearrangement uses TRBV30 and TRBJ1-4, with TRBD1 matching 7 bases. The TCR sequence derives from a man younger than 40 in good health. The chain's CDR3 is CAWSDTGELFF. The CDR3, as DNA: TGTGCCTGGAGTGACACAGGGGAACTGTTTTTT.